Listed below are T cell receptor beta chains from one sample, sequenced in a study of tumor and adjacent non-tumor tissue in lung cancer. One entry per CDR3 protein results from TCRdb running MiXCR on the multiplex PCR reads. The sample has about 68,000 distinct CDR3 sequences; 60% are singletons. Sequenced sample: lung tumor tissue. Receptors were obtained from a man aged 45-65 years with non-small cell lung cancer. The CDR3 runs from the conserved cysteine through the conserved F or W. The D gene is left open where the match is weak. Clone size is stated in some rows and not others, as once, few, many or a class when expanded.

D	size	J	V	DNA	CDR3
-	-	TRBJ2-5	TRBV4-1	TGCGCCAGCAGCGTCCGGGGGAGAACAGAGACCCAGTACTTC	CASSVRGRTETQYF
-	-	TRBJ2-3	TRBV10-3	TGTGCCATCAATGAGAGGGACGTGAGCACAGATACGCAGTATTTT	CAINERDVSTDTQYF
TRBD1	large	TRBJ2-7	TRBV29-1	TGCAGCGTTGCGGTTCAGGGGGATTACGAGCAGTACTTC	CSVAVQGDYEQYF
-	many	TRBJ2-7	TRBV5-8	TGTGCCAGCAGCTTGGTTGGGATCTACGAGCAGTACTTC	CASSLVGIYEQYF
-	-	TRBJ2-2	TRBV2	TGTGCCAGCAGTGATTGGGGGCTAGCGACCGGGGAGCTGTTTTTT	CASSDWGLATGELFF
-	many	TRBJ2-6	TRBV5-4	TGTGCCAGCAGCTTGGAAACCCGGGAAATGGTTGGGGCCAACGTCCTGACTTTC	CASSLETREMVGANVLTF
-	medium-sized	TRBJ2-7	TRBV6-2/TRBV6-3	TGTGCCAGCAGCCCGAGGGGGGTCGGCGAGCAGTACTTC	CASSPRGVGEQYF
-	-	TRBJ2-2	TRBV10-3	TGTGCCATCAGCCGAGAGGGACGGGGGGCGGGCGGGGAGCTGTTTTTT	CAISREGRGAGGELFF
-	-	TRBJ1-5	TRBV7-9	TGTGCCAGCAGCCCGGGGCAGGGGATCGGTGGCAATCAGCCACAGCATTTT	CASSPGQGIGGNQPQHF
-	-	TRBJ2-7	TRBV7-9	TGTGCCAGCAGACCCACAGGAAAAAGCGGGGAGCAGTACTTC	CASRPTGKSGEQYF
TRBD1	once	TRBJ2-1	TRBV5-1	TGCGCCAGCAGCTTGGCCAGGGGGGAGCAGTTCTTC	CASSLARGEQFF
-	-	TRBJ2-7	TRBV5-1	TGCGCCAGCATCTTGGCCGTGGGGCTATCGGACGAGCAGTGCTTC	CASILAVGLSDEQCF
-	-	TRBJ1-2	TRBV20-1	TGCAGTGCTAGAGCGACCGGAACAACAAGAAATGGCTACACCTTC	CSARATGTTRNGYTF
-	-	TRBJ2-1	TRBV10-3	TGTGCCATCAGTGAGTCGATGGGGGGATCCTACAATGAGCAGTTCTTC	CAISESMGGSYNEQFF
-	many	TRBJ1-4	TRBV6-1	TGTGCCAGCAGCCTCGGACTCGAGGGAAAACTGTTTTTT	CASSLGLEGKLFF
-	-	TRBJ1-1	TRBV6-1	TGTGCCAGCAGTGGAGGTCAGGTCTCTCGGGCCTTCTTT	CASSGGQVSRAFF
-	-	TRBJ1-1	TRBV12-3/TRBV12-4	TGTGCCAGCAGTAGTTGGACAACCGACGCTTTCTTT	CASSSWTTDAFF